Presented here are 27 T cell receptor beta chains from one specimen sequenced in a study of early T cells in non-severe SARS-CoV-2 infection. TCRdb fed the 5' RACE reads into MiXCR, producing one record per CDR3 protein. The sample holds roughly 120,000 distinct CDR3 sequences, 14% to 15% seen once. Sample: whole blood. The source is an adult who was a healthcare worker with PCR-confirmed SARS-CoV-2 infection or an uninfected control (not recorded which).

This clonotype has only a few counts. CDR3 loop: CASSQSGSLSNQPQHF. DNA for the CDR3: TGTGCCAGCAGCCAATCGGGTTCTCTGAGCAATCAGCCCCAGCATTTT. V gene TRBV16 combines with J gene TRBJ1-5; D unclear. V lost 0 bases and J 1 base, leaving 10 bases between the germline ends. CDR1 is KGHSY and CDR2 is FQNENV in the germline V gene. CDR3 length equals 16 residues.

This clonotype was seen more than once but under ten times. One end of the junction fails to match germline, which may point to a read error. The chain is built from TRBV9 and TRBJ2-5; possible D gene TRBD1, 5 bases. CDR1 SGDLS and CDR2 YYNGEE come from the germline V gene. This CDR3 has 14 amino acids. CDR3 nucleotide sequence: TGTGCCAGCAGCGTAGCTACAGGCCAAGGGACCCAGTACTTC. Translated: CASSVATGQGTQYF.

The table lists this clonotype with a few counts. The gene calls are TRBV10-3 and TRBJ2-1, with unresolved D. The germline V gene encodes CDR1 ENHRY and CDR2 SYGVKD. V lost 3 bases, J lost 12 bases, and 15 bases lay in between. The CDR3 runs 13 residues. The CDR3 protein is CAISEGGNSGQFF. The CDR3 bases are TGTGCCATCAGTGAAGGTGGTAACTCGGGGCAGTTCTTC.

This rearrangement joins TRBV6-2 or TRBV6-3 to TRBJ2-7, with D possibly TRBD2 on 5 matching bases. The CDR3 contains 15 residues. V was trimmed by 7 bases and J by 0 bases, leaving 16 bases between them. Germline CDR1 and CDR2: MNHEY and SVGEGT. CDR3 bases: TGTGCCAGCACACCAGGCGGGTTCAGCTCCTACGAGCAGTACTTC. Residues: CASTPGGFSSYEQYF.

This clonotype appeared a few times. CDR3 loop: CASTSSGGLYQETQYF. The CDR3 nucleotides are TGTGCCAGCACCTCTAGCGGGGGCTTGTACCAAGAGACCCAGTACTTC. This chain connects TRBV3-1 to TRBJ2-5; 10 bases are shared with TRBD2. V trimming: 7 bases; J trimming: 0 bases; junction bases outside the gene matches: 8. The CDR3 extends over 16 amino acids. Germline V gene data show CDR1 as LGHDT and CDR2 as YNNKEL (reference sequence).

Worth noting for this clonotype: Its ends do not fully match the called genes, so a read error is possible. The V and J genes are TRBV10-2 and TRBJ2-7, with D unclear. The CDR3 length is 15 residues. The germline gives CDR1 WSHSY, CDR2 SAAADI. The CDR3, as DNA: TGCGCCAGCGGTGAGGTCGGCATAAGCTCCTACGAGCAGTACTTC. Translation: CASGEVGISSYEQYF.

The rearrangement uses TRBV4-2 and TRBJ2-4, with D perhaps matching TRBD2 (6 bases). Trimming removed 0 bases at V and 0 bases at J, with 12 bases between. The CDR3 totals 17 residues. CDR1 LGHNA and CDR2 YNFKEQ come from the germline V gene. For the CDR3, the DNA is TGTGCCAGCAGCCAAGAGTATCAGGGACTAGCCAAAAACATTCAGTACTTC. It is translated as CASSQEYQGLAKNIQYF.

A few counts support this clonotype. The chain uses TRBV6-2 or TRBV6-3 and TRBJ1-2; 9 nucleotides match TRBD1. Trimming cost V 8 bases and J 3 bases; bases outside gene matches: 10. Germline V gives CDR1 MNHEY, CDR2 SVGEGT. This CDR3 has 15 residues. This CDR3 is CASRNTGGAYYGYTF. CDR3 in DNA: TGTGCCAGCCGCAATACAGGGGGCGCTTACTATGGCTACACCTTC.

The table lists this clonotype with many counts. The V gene is TRBV6-2 or TRBV6-3, the J gene TRBJ2-7; D gene unclear. The CDR3 extends over 14 amino acids. Germline lookup yields CDR1 MNHEY and CDR2 SVGEGT. Deletions cut 0 bases from V and 3 bases from J, with 9 bases between. This CDR3 is CASSYSTFNYEQYF. DNA of the CDR3: TGTGCCAGCAGTTACTCGACTTTCAACTACGAGCAGTACTTC.

This clonotype appeared a few times. The V call is TRBV30, the J call TRBJ1-1; unclear D gene. Germline V CDR1 and CDR2: GTSNPN, SVGIG (reference sequence). With 1 base removed from V and 4 bases from J, the gap between germline ends came to 10 bases. The CDR3 has 13 residues. This CDR3 is CAWSAPRATEAFF. The CDR3 nucleotides read TGTGCCTGGAGTGCCCCTAGGGCCACTGAAGCTTTCTTT.

This clonotype came up a few times. The rearrangement uses TRBV19 and TRBJ2-2, with a weak D call TRBD2 (6 bases). Germline CDR1 LNHDA, CDR2 SQIVND (reference sequence). The CDR3 has 17 amino acids. Trimming stripped 6 bases from V and 6 bases from J, with 23 bases between. In DNA form, the CDR3 reads TGTGCCAGTAGGAGGACGGGAGCAGATGCTTCTCCCGGGGAGCTGTTTTTT. Amino acids: CASRRTGADASPGELFF.

This clonotype was counted a few times. This chain connects TRBV6-1 to TRBJ1-3; D gene unclear. The CDR3 has 12 residues. The germline V gene encodes CDR1 MNHNS and CDR2 SASEGT. V was pared by 6 bases and J by 2 bases, with 5 bases between. This CDR3 reads CASRSAGNTIYF. DNA of the CDR3: TGTGCCAGCAGGTCCGCTGGAAACACCATATATTTT.

The chain uses TRBV4-1 and TRBJ2-7; the match to TRBD2 covers 11 bases. The length of the CDR3 is 15 residues. CDR1 and CDR2 from the germline V gene are MGHRA and YSYEKL. With 1 base clipped from V and 2 bases from J, the junction kept 1 base outside the gene matches. CDR3 amino acids: CASSQVTSGAYEQYF. The CDR3 bases are TGCGCCAGCAGCCAAGTGACTAGCGGGGCCTACGAGCAGTACTTC.

This clonotype turned up a few times. The chain has TRBV2 and TRBJ1-4; D is unclear. Per germline, CDR1 SNHLY and CDR2 FYNNEI. CDR3 length equals 14 residues. V dropped 1 base and J dropped 8 bases, with 11 bases sitting between them. The CDR3 nucleotides read TGTGCCAGCAGTGAAGAGTCTGGTTGGGAAAAACTGTTTTTT. It is translated as CASSEESGWEKLFF.

The V and J genes are TRBV7-9 and TRBJ2-5; 13 bases agree with TRBD2. The CDR3 consists of 16 residues. The J segment lost 7 bases and the V segment lost 5 bases, leaving 10 bases of the junction unmatched. Germline V CDR1 and CDR2: SEHNR, FQNEAQ (reference sequence). The CDR3: CASSAGLAGSGGTQYF. As DNA, the CDR3 is TGTGCCAGCAGCGCGGGACTAGCGGGGTCCGGTGGGACCCAGTACTTC.

This clonotype was counted a few times. The chain joins TRBV7-9 to TRBJ2-2; no clear D. Germline CDR1 is SEHNR and CDR2 is FQNEAQ (reference sequence). With 5 bases removed from V and 0 bases from J, the gap between germline ends came to 7 bases. The length of the CDR3 is 14 residues. CDR3 sequence (DNA): TGTGCCAGCAGCCCCAGCGCGAACACCGGGGAGCTGTTTTTT. Its translation: CASSPSANTGELFF.

J is TRBJ2-1 and V is TRBV7-9; D is unresolved. V gave up 2 bases and J gave up 0 bases, with 5 bases separating them. CDR3 length equals 14 residues. Germline loops: CDR1 SEHNR, CDR2 FQNEAQ (reference sequence). CDR3 DNA: TGTGCCAGCAGCTTATCCAGCTCCTACAATGAGCAGTTCTTC. Its protein is CASSLSSSYNEQFF.

V gene TRBV5-1 combines with J gene TRBJ2-7, with 8 positions matching TRBD1. V gave up 2 bases and J gave up 2 bases; unmatched junction bases: 6. This CDR3 has 15 residues. CDR1 is SGHRS and CDR2 is YFSETQ in the germline V gene. CDR3 sequence reads: CASSLQQGVAYEQYF. The CDR3 region has the DNA TGCGCCAGCAGCTTACAACAGGGGGTTGCCTACGAGCAGTACTTC.

Only a few counts were recorded for this clonotype. This chain joins TRBV3-1 and TRBJ1-2, with 8 positions matching TRBD1. CDR1 LGHDT and CDR2 YNNKEL come from the germline V gene (reference sequence). J gave up 2 bases and V 5 bases, and 10 bases lay outside the gene matches. This CDR3 comprises 16 residues. Written as DNA, the CDR3 is TGTGCCAGCAGCTTCCGGACAGGGAAGAGGAACTATGGCTACACCTTC. It yields the protein CASSFRTGKRNYGYTF.

This clonotype came up a few times. J is TRBJ1-1 and V is TRBV28; the D is unclear. Germline V gene lookup returns CDR1 MDHEN and CDR2 SYDVKM. Trimming took 4 bases from V and 0 from J, leaving 6 bases between them. CDR3 size: 13 residues. The DNA of the CDR3 is TGTGCCAGCAGTTCCGCAGTGAACACTGAAGCTTTCTTT. Its protein is CASSSAVNTEAFF.

This clonotype was found a few times. V and J are TRBV7-9 and TRBJ2-5, with TRBD1 as a possible D gene (5 bases). Trimming pared 4 bases from V and 4 bases from J, leaving 16 bases between. Germline assignment: CDR1 SEHNR and CDR2 FQNEAQ (reference sequence). The CDR3 sequence is 15 residues long. CDR3 region: CASSSPSRQTETQYF. The CDR3 region has the DNA TGTGCCAGCAGCTCACCTTCTAGACAGACAGAGACCCAGTACTTC.

There are a few counts of this clonotype. The chain is built from TRBV7-6 and TRBJ2-1; D not certain. Germline V gene lookup returns CDR1 SGHVS and CDR2 FNYEAQ. V lost 4 bases and J 2 bases, leaving 9 bases between the germline ends. The CDR3 is made up of 14 amino acids. CDR3 sequence reads: CASSSRGTYNEQFF. CDR3 DNA sequence: TGTGCCAGCAGCTCCCGCGGAACCTACAATGAGCAGTTCTTC. Full variable domain (outside the CDR3, taken from reference TRBV7-6 and TRBJ2-1): GAGVSQSPRYKVTKRGQDVALRCDPISGHVSLYWYRQALGQGPEFLTYFNYEAQQDKSGLPNDRFSAERPEGSISTLTIQRTEQRDSAMYRCASSSRGTYNEQFFGPGTRLTVL.

The chain combines TRBV27 with TRBJ2-1; TRBD2 aligns across 8 bases. V gave up 0 bases and J gave up 7 bases; unmatched junction bases: 11. The CDR3 contains 17 residues. Per the germline V gene, CDR1 is MNHEY and CDR2 is SMNVEV (reference sequence). The CDR3 nucleotides read TGTGCCAGCAGTTTATCTCCCGGGAGGGCCCTTGAGAATGAGCAGTTCTTC. Translation: CASSLSPGRALENEQFF.

At least ten counts were recorded for this clonotype. The gene calls are TRBV11-2 and TRBJ2-7; 8 nucleotides line up with TRBD1. J lost 4 bases, V lost 1 base, and 15 bases had no gene match. Germline V CDR1 and CDR2: SGHAT, FQNNGV. This CDR3 is 18 amino acids long. CDR3 sequence reads: CASSLARGGGQGLYEQYF. DNA for the CDR3: TGTGCCAGCAGCTTAGCTCGGGGCGGTGGACAGGGTTTGTACGAGCAGTACTTC.

This clonotype has more than one count but fewer than ten. The chain uses TRBV6-6 and TRBJ2-1, with D possibly TRBD2 on 9 matching bases. The CDR3 has 17 amino acids. V was clipped by 0 bases and J by 10 bases, with 22 bases between them. From germline, CDR1 is MNHNY and CDR2 SVGAGI (reference sequence). In DNA form, the CDR3 reads TGTGCCAGCAGTTACTCCAGAGGTCTAGCGGGGACAGGAGAGCAGTTCTTC. Translation gives CASSYSRGLAGTGEQFF.

J is TRBJ2-1 and V is TRBV24-1; D ambiguous. The CDR3 is 14 amino acids. Germline lookup yields CDR1 KGHDR and CDR2 SFDVKD. Between the trimmed V and J ends, which lost 0 bases and 12 bases, there was a span of 14 bases. The CDR3, as DNA: TGTGCCACCAGTGATTTGGTGGGCTTCGTAGGGCAGTTCTTC. It codes for CATSDLVGFVGQFF.

The rearrangement links TRBV6-6 to TRBJ2-5; D unresolved. The CDR3 totals 11 residues. V was shortened by 7 bases and J by 4 bases, with 7 bases between the two germline ends. The germline CDR1 and CDR2 sequences are MNHNY and SVGAGI (reference sequence). In DNA, the CDR3 is TGTGCCAGCATGAAGGCAGAGACCCAGTACTTC. Translation gives CASMKAETQYF.